Presented here are 14 T cell receptor beta chains from one specimen sequenced in a study of glioma-infiltrating T cells after dendritic cell vaccination. Clones were read by immunoSEQ multiplex PCR, and TCRdb kept only the in-frame ones, dropping some. In the table there are 75,000 to 95,000 clones, 75% to 90% of which are singletons. Time point here: after dendritic cell vaccination, including at tumor progression/relapse. Sequencing was performed on blood, taken after dendritic cell vaccination. The receptors shown here come from a human donor with glioblastoma.

This chain connects TRBV7-9 to TRBJ1-4; 9 nucleotides align to TRBD1. After removal of 3 bases from V and 8 bases from J, the junction contained 16 bases not matched to a gene. CDR1 and CDR2 (germline): SEHNR, FQNEAQ (reference sequence). The CDR3 length is 18 residues. The CDR3 region has the DNA TGTGCCAGCAGCTTGGGACAGGGCGCCATGGATAGGAACGAAAAACTGTTTTTT. This translates into CASSLGQGAMDRNEKLFF.

This clone was found a few times. The chain is built from TRBV5-4 and TRBJ2-3; tentatively, D is TRBD1 (7 bases). Trimming stripped 7 bases from V and 6 bases from J, with 21 bases between. CDR1 SGHNT and CDR2 YYREEE come from the germline V gene (reference sequence). CDR3 size: 15 residues. CDR3 protein: CASRQYRGAGDTQYF. The CDR3 DNA follows: TGTGCCAGCCGACAATACAGGGGCGCGGGGGATACGCAGTATTTT. Full variable domain (remainder filled in from reference TRBV5-4 and TRBJ2-3): ETGVTQSPTHLIKTRGQQVTLRCSSQSGHNTVSWYQQALGQGPQFIFQYYREEENGRGNFPPRFSGLQFPNYSSELNVNALELDDSALYLCASRQYRGAGDTQYFGPGTRLTVL.

This clone was seen a handful of times. The rearrangement links TRBV27 to TRBJ1-1; D unresolved. This CDR3 contains 17 residues. Trimming removed 2 bases at V and 4 bases at J, with 20 bases between. Germline-derived CDR1 and CDR2 are MNHEY and SMNVEV (reference sequence). CDR3 in amino acids: CASSLSPYGLNPTEAFF. Here the CDR3 DNA reads TGTGCCAGCAGTTTAAGCCCCTATGGACTTAACCCCACTGAAGCTTTCTTT.

Only a few counts were recorded for this clone. The chain couples TRBV5-1 to TRBJ2-1; the D is unclear. CDR1 SGHRS and CDR2 YFSETQ come from the germline V gene. Deletions cut 0 bases from V and 0 bases from J, with 10 bases between. The CDR3 loop spans 16 amino acids. The CDR3 DNA follows: TGCGCCAGCAGCTTGGCGCCATCCGGCTCCTACAATGAGCAGTTCTTC. It encodes CASSLAPSGSYNEQFF.

This clone was counted a single time. The chain couples TRBV14 to TRBJ2-3, with 9 nucleotides matching TRBD2. This CDR3 spans 16 amino acids. Per germline, CDR1 SGHDN and CDR2 FVKESK. Trimming cost V 1 base and J 0 bases; bases outside gene matches: 2. The CDR3: CASSQVLAGSTDTQYF. The CDR3 nucleotides read TGTGCCAGCAGCCAAGTCCTAGCGGGAAGCACAGATACGCAGTATTTT.

This clone came up a few times. Sequence at one end of the junction differs from germline and may be a read error. The rearrangement uses TRBV11-2 and TRBJ1-2; 7 bases line up with TRBD1. Germline CDR1 and CDR2: SGHAT and FQNNGV. CDR3 length: 12 amino acids. As DNA, the CDR3 is TGTGCCAGCAGCTTAGCGACAGGGTTTTATTCCTTC. Translated: CASSLATGFYSF. Based on the CDR3 plus reference TRBV11-2 and TRBJ1-2, the full variable domain is EAGVAQSPRYKIIEKRQSVAFWCNPISGHATLYWYQQILGQGPKLLIQFQNNGVVDDSQLPKDRFSAERLKGVDSTLKIQPAKLEDSAVYLCASSLATGFYSFGSGTRLTVV.

The J gene is TRBJ1-1, the V gene TRBV20-1; tentative D call: TRBD1 (5 bases). CDR1 is DFQATT, CDR2 SNEGSKA, per germline (reference sequence). Trimming shortened V by 0 bases and J by 9 bases, and 8 bases separated the two germline ends. The CDR3 loop spans 11 amino acids. CDR3 DNA sequence: TGCAGTGCTAGAGATAGACAGCAAGCTTTCTTT. It encodes CSARDRQQAFF.

The V call is TRBV9, the J call TRBJ2-2; D might be TRBD1 (5 bases). V gave up 4 bases and J gave up 4 bases, with 17 bases separating them. CDR1 is SGDLS, CDR2 YYNGEE, per germline. The CDR3 length is 16 residues. CDR3 sequence reads: CASSTKGWAATGELFF. Written as DNA, the CDR3 is TGTGCCAGCAGCACTAAGGGGTGGGCAGCCACCGGGGAGCTGTTTTTT.

This chain joins TRBV2 and TRBJ2-3; 7 bases match TRBD2. The germline V gene encodes CDR1 SNHLY and CDR2 FYNNEI. With 4 bases clipped from V and 6 bases from J, the junction kept 1 base outside the gene matches. The CDR3 has 12 amino acids. The CDR3 DNA follows: TGTGCCAGCAGTGGTAGCGGGGATACGCAGTATTTT. Translation: CASSGSGDTQYF. The whole variable domain, remainder taken from reference TRBV2 and TRBJ2-3, is EPEVTQTPSHQVTQMGQEVILRCVPISNHLYFYWYRQILGQKVEFLVSFYNNEISEKSEIFDDQFSVERPDGSNFTLKIRSTKLEDSAMYFCASSGSGDTQYFGPGTRLTVL.

This clone was counted a single time. The chain carries TRBV12-5 and TRBJ2-4; possibly TRBD1 for D (6 bases). Looked up from germline, CDR1 is LGHNT and CDR2 is FRNRAP. Trimming pared 3 bases from V and 1 base from J, leaving 16 bases between. This CDR3 is built from 17 residues. The CDR3 sequence is CASGLRRTERAKNIQYF. In DNA, the CDR3 is TGTGCTAGTGGTTTACGGAGGACAGAGAGGGCCAAAAACATTCAGTACTTC.

This clone was found a few times. The chain couples TRBV28 to TRBJ1-2; the D is unclear. Deletions cut 6 bases from V and 5 bases from J, with 7 bases between. The CDR3 sequence is 11 residues long. The V gene's germline CDR1 is MDHEN and CDR2 SYDVKM. The CDR3 bases are TGTGCCAGCAGCTCTCCTTATGGCTACACCTTC. Translated: CASSSPYGYTF.

This chain links TRBV29-1 with TRBJ2-3; the match to TRBD2 covers 7 bases. The trim removed 6 bases at V and 3 bases at J, leaving 6 bases unmatched. This CDR3 is built from 13 residues. CDR1 SQVTM and CDR2 ANQGSEA come from the germline V gene. The CDR3 region is CSVGAGTTDTQYF. DNA of the CDR3: TGCAGCGTCGGAGCGGGAACGACAGATACGCAGTATTTT.

The chain recombines TRBV5-1 with TRBJ1-2; D gene ambiguous. CDR1 is SGHRS and CDR2 is YFSETQ in the germline V gene. The CDR3 sequence is 13 residues long. Trimming shortened V by 0 bases and J by 9 bases, and 12 bases separated the two germline ends. The CDR3 protein is CASSLAGVQSYTF. The CDR3 DNA reads as TGCGCCAGCAGCTTGGCCGGGGTTCAGAGCTACACCTTC.

The rearrangement joins TRBV18 to TRBJ1-2, with TRBD1 matching 9 bases. Germline V gene data show CDR1 as KGHSH and CDR2 as LQKENI. The CDR3 runs 16 residues. J was trimmed by 4 bases and V by 0 bases; bases with no gene match: 6. As DNA, the CDR3 is TGTGCCAGCTCACCACCTGGACAGGGGATTTTCTATGGCTACACCTTC. Protein sequence: CASSPPGQGIFYGYTF.